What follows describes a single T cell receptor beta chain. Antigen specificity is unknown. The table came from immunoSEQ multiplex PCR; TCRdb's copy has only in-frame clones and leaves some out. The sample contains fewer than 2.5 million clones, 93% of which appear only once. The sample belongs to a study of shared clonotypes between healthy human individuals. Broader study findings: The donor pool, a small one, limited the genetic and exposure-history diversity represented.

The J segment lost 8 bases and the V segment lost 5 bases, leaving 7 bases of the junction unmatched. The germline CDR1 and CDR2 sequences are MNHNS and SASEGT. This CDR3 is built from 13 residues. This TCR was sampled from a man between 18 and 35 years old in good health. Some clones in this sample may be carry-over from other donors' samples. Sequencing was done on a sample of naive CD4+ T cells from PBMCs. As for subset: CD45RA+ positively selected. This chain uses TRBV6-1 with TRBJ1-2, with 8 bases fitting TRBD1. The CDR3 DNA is TGTGCCAGCAGTCTACGGACAGGGCAGGGCTACACCTTC. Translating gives CASSLRTGQGYTF.